Here is one TCR beta chain with its context. No antigen is known for it. No per-base quality is available; no much larger clone lies one base away. This sample is part of a study of blood T cell repertoires in COVID-19 (dated by TCRdb to about 2020). With respect to the entire study: Samples covering the acute and convalescent phases of COVID-19 were provided by collaborators in the United States, Italy and Spain. Where available, HLA class I and class II types were obtained from metadata supplied by the sample provider rather than from assay-based typing. The material from the prospective study consisted of cDNA or gDNA derived from T cells, B-cell-depleted T cells, or PBMCs. Subjects who had been exposed to COVID-19, were actively infected with it, or had recovered from it provided the deeply sampled blood TCRbeta repertoires that made up the dataset. Sample metadata almost always included a de-identified subject ID, COVID-19 status, age in years and sex. Samples were obtained from the ongoing ImmuneRACE study (first 160 participants) and from about 1,300 subjects provided by 6 global collaborators. The repertoires were released in a freely available public database meant as a resource for research on the immune response to SARS-CoV-2.

The research as a whole found: The quantity of clinical and demographic metadata differed by source and by participant and was supplied without curation.

The immunoSEQ Assay, a bias-controlled multiplex PCR, was used to amplify TCRbeta CDR3 regions from genomic DNA. Per the authors' processing: The number of nucleated cells in each sample was estimated from the amplification of reference gene primers within the assay. Sequence reads were collapsed and filtered to measure the absolute abundance of every unique TCRbeta CDR3 rearrangement. For each sample, productive Simpson clonality was calculated as the square root of Simpson's diversity index across productive rearrangements. TCRdb holds this immuneACCESS table with in-frame rearrangements only. Some clones are missing; in checked studies, unresolved V genes explain under half, and the rest has no known cause. V and J calls plus clone size are reproduced from that table; the DNA served to infer D and trimming. This sample is represented by roughly 120,000 clones; 75% to 90% of them were singletons. The ten largest clones represent about 1% of the sample.

Counted from cysteine to phenylalanine, this CDR3 has 15 amino acids. Only the CDR3 DNA stays, 45 bases, in frame from base 1. The germline V gene supplies CDR1 KGHSH and CDR2 LQKENI. Between the V and J ends, shortened by 3 bases and 4 bases respectively, the junction contains 15 bases. Each collaborating institution followed its own protocols to collect whole blood in K2EDTA tubes. For TCRbeta analysis, collaborators shipped samples in one of three forms: frozen whole blood, isolated PBMCs, or DNA extracted from either of those sample types. Sequenced sample: peripheral blood. The chain joins TRBV18 to TRBJ1-2; the D gene identity is not certain. This TCR derives from a human donor in a cohort sampled during active COVID-19. Read as DNA, the sequence is TGTGCCAGCTCACCCTCAGAGGAGAGGCTCTATGGCTACACCTTC. This encodes CASSPSEERLYGYTF.